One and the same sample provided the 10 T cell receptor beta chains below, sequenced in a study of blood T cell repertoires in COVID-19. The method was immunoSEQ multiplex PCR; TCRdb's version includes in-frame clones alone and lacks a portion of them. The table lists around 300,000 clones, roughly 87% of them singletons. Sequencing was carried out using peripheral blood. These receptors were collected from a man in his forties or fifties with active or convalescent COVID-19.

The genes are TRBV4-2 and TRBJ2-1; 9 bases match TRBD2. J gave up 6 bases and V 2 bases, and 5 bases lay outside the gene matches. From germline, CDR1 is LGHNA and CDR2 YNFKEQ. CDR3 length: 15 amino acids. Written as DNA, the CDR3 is TGTGCCAGCAGCCAAATAAGCGGGGGGACCAATGAGCAGTTCTTC. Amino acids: CASSQISGGTNEQFF.

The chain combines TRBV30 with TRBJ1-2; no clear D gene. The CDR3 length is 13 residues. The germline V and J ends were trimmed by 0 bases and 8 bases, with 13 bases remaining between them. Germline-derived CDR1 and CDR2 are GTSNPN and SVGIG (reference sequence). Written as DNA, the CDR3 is TGTGCCTGGAGTGTAGTGACGACATACGGCTACACCTTC. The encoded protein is CAWSVVTTYGYTF.

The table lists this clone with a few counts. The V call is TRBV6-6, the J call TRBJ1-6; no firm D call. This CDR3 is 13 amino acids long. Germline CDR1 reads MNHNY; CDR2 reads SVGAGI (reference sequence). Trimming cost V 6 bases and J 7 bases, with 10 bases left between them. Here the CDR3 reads CASSRGDNSPLHF. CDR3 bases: TGTGCCAGCAGCCGGGGTGACAATTCACCCCTCCACTTT.

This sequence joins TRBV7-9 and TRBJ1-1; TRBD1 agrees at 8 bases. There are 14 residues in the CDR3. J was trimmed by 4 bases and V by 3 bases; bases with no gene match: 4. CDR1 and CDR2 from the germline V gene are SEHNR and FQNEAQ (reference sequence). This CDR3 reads CASSFADRATEAFF. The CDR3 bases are TGTGCCAGCAGCTTTGCGGACAGGGCCACTGAAGCTTTCTTT.

The CDR3 DNA is TGTGCCAGCAGCTTAGTCCCGACACAGGGCTCGGGTCAGCCCCAGCATTTT. The encoded protein is CASSLVPTQGSGQPQHF. The chain joins TRBV7-2 to TRBJ1-5; a possible D gene is TRBD1 (6 bases). The CDR3 spans 17 residues. Germline V gives CDR1 SGHTA, CDR2 FQGNSA. Trimming shortened V by 1 base and J by 6 bases, and 19 bases separated the two germline ends.

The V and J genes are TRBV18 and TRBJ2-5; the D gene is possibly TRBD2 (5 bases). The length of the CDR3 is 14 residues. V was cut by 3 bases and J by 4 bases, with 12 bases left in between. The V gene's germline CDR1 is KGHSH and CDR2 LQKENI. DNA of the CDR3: TGTGCCAGCTCACCTGGACTCGTACTAGAGACCCAGTACTTC. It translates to CASSPGLVLETQYF.

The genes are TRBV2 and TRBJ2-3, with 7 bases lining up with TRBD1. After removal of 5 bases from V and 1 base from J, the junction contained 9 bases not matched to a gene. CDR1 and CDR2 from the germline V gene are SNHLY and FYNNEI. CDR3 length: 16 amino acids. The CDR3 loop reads CASSSPSGTGTDTQYF. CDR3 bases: TGTGCCAGCAGTTCTCCGTCCGGGACAGGCACAGATACGCAGTATTTT. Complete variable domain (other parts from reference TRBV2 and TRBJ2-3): EPEVTQTPSHQVTQMGQEVILRCVPISNHLYFYWYRQILGQKVEFLVSFYNNEISEKSEIFDDQFSVERPDGSNFTLKIRSTKLEDSAMYFCASSSPSGTGTDTQYFGPGTRLTVL.

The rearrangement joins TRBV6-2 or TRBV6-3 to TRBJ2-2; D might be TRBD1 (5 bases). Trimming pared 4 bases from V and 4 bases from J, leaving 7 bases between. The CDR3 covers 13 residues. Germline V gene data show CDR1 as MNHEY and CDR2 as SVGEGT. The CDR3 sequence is CASSLTVTGELFF. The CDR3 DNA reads TGTGCCAGCAGTTTGACAGTCACCGGGGAGCTGTTTTTT.

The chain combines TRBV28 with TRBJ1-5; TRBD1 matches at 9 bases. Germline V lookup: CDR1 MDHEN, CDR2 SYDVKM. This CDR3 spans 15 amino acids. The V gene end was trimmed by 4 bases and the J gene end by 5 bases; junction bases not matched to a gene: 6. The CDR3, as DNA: TGTGCCAGCAGTTCCTGGGACAGGGAGTATCAGCCCCAGCATTTT. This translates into CASSSWDREYQPQHF.

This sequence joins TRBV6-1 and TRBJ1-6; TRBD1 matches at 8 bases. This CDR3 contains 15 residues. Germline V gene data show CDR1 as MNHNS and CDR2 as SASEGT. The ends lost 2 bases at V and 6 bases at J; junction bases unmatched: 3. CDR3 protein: CASSESGQGNSPLHF. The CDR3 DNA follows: TGTGCCAGCAGTGAAAGTGGACAGGGTAATTCACCCCTCCACTTT.